This TCR beta chain derives from a study of STAT5B mutations in CD4+ large granular lymphocyte leukemia. Findings and limits, study-wide: The CD4+ versus CD8+ T-LGLL clonality difference may reflect limited sample size.

For this clone: Antigen: not known.

Produced via immunoSEQ multiplex PCR; TCRdb's table is partial and in-frame only. Here the sample spans more than 30,000 clones, 78% being singletons. Per the germline V gene, CDR1 is MGHDK and CDR2 is SYGVNS. This CDR3 comprises 15 residues. Trimming removed 7 bases from V and 0 bases from J, with 10 bases in between. Sequences were obtained from CD4+ T cells from blood buffy coats. The clonotype was recovered from a human donor in good health. The chain recombines TRBV25-1 with TRBJ1-6; D remains unclear. The DNA of the CDR3 is TGTGCCAGCAAAGGGCGGGACTCCTATAATTCACCCCTCCACTTT. Its translation is CASKGRDSYNSPLHF.